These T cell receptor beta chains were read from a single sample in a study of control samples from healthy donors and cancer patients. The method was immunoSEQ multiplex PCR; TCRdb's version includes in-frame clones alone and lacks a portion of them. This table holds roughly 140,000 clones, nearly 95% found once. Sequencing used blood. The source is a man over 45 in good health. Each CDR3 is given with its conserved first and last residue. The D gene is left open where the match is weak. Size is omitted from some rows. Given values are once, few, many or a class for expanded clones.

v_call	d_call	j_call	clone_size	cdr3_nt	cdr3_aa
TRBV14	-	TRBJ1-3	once	TGTGCCAGCAGCTCCGTCGGAAACACCATATATTTT	CASSSVGNTIYF
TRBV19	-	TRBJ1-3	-	TGTGCCAGTAGTATCAACAGGGCTGGAAACACCATATATTTT	CASSINRAGNTIYF
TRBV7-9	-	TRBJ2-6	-	TGTGCCAGCAGCTTGAGAGTCGGGACTCTCTCTGGGGCCAACGTCCTGACTTTC	CASSLRVGTLSGANVLTF
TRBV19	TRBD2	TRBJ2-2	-	TGTGCCAGTAGTGTTCCGGGACTATTGAACACCGGGGAGCTGTTTTTT	CASSVPGLLNTGELFF
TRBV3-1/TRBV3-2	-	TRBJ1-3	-	TGTGCCAGCAGCCAAGCGGGGGGTCGCTCTGGAAACACCATATATTTT	CASSQAGGRSGNTIYF
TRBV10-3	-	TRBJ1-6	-	TGTGCCATCAGTCAGGGATCGGATAATTCACCCCTCCACTTT	CAISQGSDNSPLHF
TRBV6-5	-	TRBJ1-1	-	TGTGCCAGCAGTTGGGACAAGAACACTGAAGCTTTCTTT	CASSWDKNTEAFF
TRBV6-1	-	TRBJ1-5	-	TGTGCCAGCAGTGATAATAATTGGGGCAATCAGCCCCAGCATTTT	CASSDNNWGNQPQHF
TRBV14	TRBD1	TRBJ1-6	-	TGTGCCAGCAGCCTTTGGGACAGGCCTAATTCACCCCTCCACTTT	CASSLWDRPNSPLHF
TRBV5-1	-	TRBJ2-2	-	TGCGCCAGCAGCTTAGAGGGTACGAACACCGGGGAGCTGTTTTTT	CASSLEGTNTGELFF
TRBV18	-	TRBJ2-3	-	TGTGCCAGCTCACCACTAGCGTCGGATACGCAGTATTTT	CASSPLASDTQYF
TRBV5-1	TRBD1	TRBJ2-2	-	TGCGCCAGCAGCTTGGTCCCGGGACAGGGGGCCGGGGAGCTGTTTTTT	CASSLVPGQGAGELFF
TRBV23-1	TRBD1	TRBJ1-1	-	TGCGCCAGCAGTCTACAAAACGAAATAGGGGGCCTGAACACTGAAGCTTTCTTT	CASSLQNEIGGLNTEAFF
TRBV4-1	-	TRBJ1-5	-	TGCGCCAGCAGCCAAGGCCTCCGTACCCGAGCCAATCAGCCCCAGCATTTT	CASSQGLRTRANQPQHF
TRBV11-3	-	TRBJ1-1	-	TGTGCCAGCAGCTTAATAAGGGAGACTGAAGCTTTCTTT	CASSLIRETEAFF
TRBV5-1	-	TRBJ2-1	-	TGCGCCAGCAGCTTGGACAATGAGCAGTTCTTC	CASSLDNEQFF
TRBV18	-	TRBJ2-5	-	TGTGCCAGCTCACCCACCGGCGCACGCTACCAAGAGACCCAGTACTTC	CASSPTGARYQETQYF
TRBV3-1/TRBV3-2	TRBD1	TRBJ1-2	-	TGTGCCAGCGGGGAACCGGGGACAGTAAATGGCTACACCTTC	CASGEPGTVNGYTF
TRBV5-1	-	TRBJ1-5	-	TGCGCCAGCAGCGAACTAGACCTAAGCCAGCCCCAGCATTTT	CASSELDLSQPQHF
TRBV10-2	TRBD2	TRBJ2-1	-	TGCGCCAGCACCTCTAGCGGGAGGGAGCAGTTCTTC	CASTSSGREQFF
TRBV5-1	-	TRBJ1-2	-	TGCGCCAGCACCCCCAGCGGGGAGGGTGGCTACACCTTC	CASTPSGEGGYTF
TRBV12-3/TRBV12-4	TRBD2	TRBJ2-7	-	TGTGCCAGCAGTTTGGCGGGAGGCTACGAGCAGTACTTC	CASSLAGGYEQYF
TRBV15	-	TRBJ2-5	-	TGTGCCACCAGCAGAGACCCTAGCCGGGTGATAGAGACCCAGTACTTC	CATSRDPSRVIETQYF
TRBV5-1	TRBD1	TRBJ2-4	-	TGCGCCAGCAGCTGGACAGGGGGCGAGGCCAAAAACATTCAGTACTTC	CASSWTGGEAKNIQYF
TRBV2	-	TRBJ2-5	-	TGTGCCAGCAGTGAACAGCAGGGGGGGGAGACCCAGTACTTC	CASSEQQGGETQYF
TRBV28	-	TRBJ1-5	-	TGTGCCAGCATGGAGAGTTTTCGCAATCAGCCCCAGCATTTT	CASMESFRNQPQHF
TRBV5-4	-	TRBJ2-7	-	TGTGCCAGCAGCCCAAGGACCGGGAACATCTACGAGCAGTACTTC	CASSPRTGNIYEQYF
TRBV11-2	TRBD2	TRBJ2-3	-	TGTGCCAGCAGCTTACAAGCGGGAGGAGGACATACGCAGTATTTT	CASSLQAGGGHTQYF
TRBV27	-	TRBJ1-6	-	TGTGCCAGCAGTTTATGGGGTGACATTAATTCACCCCTCCACTTT	CASSLWGDINSPLHF
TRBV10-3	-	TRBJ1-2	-	TGTGCCATCATGGGTCAGGGTAGTGACTATGGCTACACCTTC	CAIMGQGSDYGYTF
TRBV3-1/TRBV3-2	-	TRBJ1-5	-	TGTGCCAGCAGCACGGGGGTGGGTGGAAGCAATCAGCCCCAGCATTTT	CASSTGVGGSNQPQHF
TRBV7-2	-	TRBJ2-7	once	TGTGCCAGCAGCTTCTCACAGGGAGACTACGAGCAGTACTTC	CASSFSQGDYEQYF